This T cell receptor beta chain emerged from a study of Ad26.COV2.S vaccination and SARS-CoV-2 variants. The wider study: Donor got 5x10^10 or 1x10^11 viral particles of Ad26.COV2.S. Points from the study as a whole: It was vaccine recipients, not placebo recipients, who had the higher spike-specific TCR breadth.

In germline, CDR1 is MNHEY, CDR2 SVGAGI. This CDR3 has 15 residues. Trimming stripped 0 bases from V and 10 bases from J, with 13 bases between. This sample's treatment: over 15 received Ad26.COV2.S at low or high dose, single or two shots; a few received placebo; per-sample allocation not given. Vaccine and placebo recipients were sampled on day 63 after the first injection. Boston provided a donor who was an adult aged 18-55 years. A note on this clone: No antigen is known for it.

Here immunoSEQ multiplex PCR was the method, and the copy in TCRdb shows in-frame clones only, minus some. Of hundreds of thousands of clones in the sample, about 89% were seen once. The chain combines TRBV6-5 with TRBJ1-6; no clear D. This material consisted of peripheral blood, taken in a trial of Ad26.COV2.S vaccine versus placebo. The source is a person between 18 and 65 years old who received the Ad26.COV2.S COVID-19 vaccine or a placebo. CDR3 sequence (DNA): TGTGCCAGCAGTTACTCTGGAGGACGCCCATCACCCCTCCACTTT. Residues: CASSYSGGRPSPLHF.